This TCR beta chain was obtained from a study of CD8+ T cells in alopecia areata. Study as a whole: Among treated patients, oral tofacitinib was administered at 5 to 10 mg twice daily.

It was cDNA, reverse transcribed from extracted RNA, that served as the sequencing template. Assay: immunoSEQ multiplex PCR; the TCRdb copy retains only in-frame clones and omits some. The sample has about 150,000 clones; about 87% are singletons. Study outcomes and limitations: Higher clonality and more expanded CD8+ clones appeared in lesional than normal scalp. Besides other cells, scalp samples also yield sequences of resident alphabeta T cells from normal skin.

As regards this clone: Its target is not known.

This TCR was sampled from a human donor with alopecia areata. Sequenced material: CD8+ T cells sorted from blood, taken at week 0.

The DNA for the CDR3 is TGTGCCAGCTCACAAGGACCCGGGACAGCCTACGAGCAGTACTTC. It codes for CASSQGPGTAYEQYF. The chain couples TRBV18 to TRBJ2-7; 7 bases agree with TRBD1. The CDR3 has 15 amino acids. Germline V gives CDR1 KGHSH, CDR2 LQKENI. After removal of 4 bases from V and 2 bases from J, the junction contained 8 bases not matched to a gene. Combining the CDR3 with reference TRBV18 and TRBJ2-7 gives the whole variable domain NAGVMQNPRHLVRRRGQEARLRCSPMKGHSHVYWYRQLPEEGLKFMVYLQKENIIDESGMPKERFSAEFPKEGPSILRIQQVVRGDSAAYFCASSQGPGTAYEQYFGPGTRLTVT.